These T cell receptor beta chains were read from a single sample in a study of shared clonotypes between healthy human individuals. TCRdb's copy holds only in-frame clones and misses some; the assay was immunoSEQ multiplex PCR. Among roughly 760,000 clones listed, 74% were seen once. The specimen sequenced was memory CD4+ T cells sorted from blood. The receptors shown here come from a woman aged 30 to 39 in good health. CDR3s include the opening cysteine and the closing phenylalanine or tryptophan.

TRBV7-6	TRBJ2-1	CASSSRYRGTNNEQFF
TRBV28	TRBJ2-7	CASSLAAGGSYEQYF
TRBV25-1	TRBJ1-5	CASSESRGGSNQPQHF
TRBV2	TRBJ1-1	CATERGEETEAFF
TRBV6-5	TRBJ2-7	CASRSGGRYEQYF
TRBV20-1	TRBJ2-7	CSARDGYEQYF
TRBV2	TRBJ1-3	CASSETDPGNTIYF
TRBV28	TRBJ1-1	CASRRQGGGTEAFF
TRBV5-1	TRBJ2-2	CASSPQVGSSGELFF
TRBV7-8	TRBJ1-5	CASSLAAGKGQPQHF
TRBV30	TRBJ2-2	CAWNRGGGYTGELFF
TRBV19	TRBJ1-5	CASSIDLLTPSNQPQHF
TRBV20-1	TRBJ2-7	CSASSYEQYF